The source of this T cell receptor beta chain is a study of blood T cell repertoires in COVID-19 (TCRdb year 2020). For the study in its entirety: Samples covering the acute and convalescent phases of COVID-19 were provided by collaborators in the United States, Italy and Spain. Samples came from the ongoing ImmuneRACE study (first 160 participants) plus 1,254 subjects from 6 global collaborators. The repertoires were released in a freely available public database meant as a resource for research on the immune response to SARS-CoV-2. A de-identified subject ID, COVID-19 status, age in years and sex were almost always included in the sample metadata. Where HLA class I and class II types were available, the types were taken from metadata supplied by the sample provider, not from assay-based typing. The material from the prospective study consisted of cDNA or gDNA derived from T cells, B-cell-depleted T cells, or PBMCs. Subjects who had been exposed to COVID-19, were actively infected with it, or had recovered from it provided the deeply sampled blood TCRbeta repertoires that made up the dataset. Study-wide conclusions, independent of this receptor: The amount of clinical and demographic metadata varied by source and participant and was provided uncurated.

Collaborating institutions collected whole blood in K2EDTA tubes following their own protocols. For TCRbeta analysis, collaborators shipped samples as frozen whole blood, isolated PBMCs, or DNA extracted from either of those sample types. Note on this clone: Its recognized antigen is unknown. No much larger clonotype is one base removed from it; base qualities were not supplied.

TCRbeta CDR3 regions were amplified from genomic DNA using the immunoSEQ Assay, a bias-controlled multiplex PCR. In the source study's methods: Within the assay, amplification of reference gene primers was used to estimate how many nucleated cells each sample contained. To quantify the absolute abundance of each unique TCRbeta CDR3 rearrangement, sequence reads were collapsed and filtered. For each sample, productive Simpson clonality was calculated as the square root of Simpson's diversity index across productive rearrangements. Sourced from immuneACCESS, this table was stored by TCRdb with only in-frame sequences that have V and J called. A share of the clones is absent; for the studies checked, an unresolved V gene accounts for under half, and the remainder has no known explanation. V and J calls and clone size are those listed in that table; D and trimming were worked out from the DNA. The sample records around 110,000 clones, over 75% of which are singletons. The top ten constitute 3.5% to 5.5% of the sample.

Sequences were obtained from peripheral blood. The clonotype was recovered from a woman in her 70s with acute or convalescent COVID-19.

In nucleotide form, the sequence is TGTGCCAGTAGTTTGGCGGGTCGAGGCGTGGCTTTCTTT. Its translation is CASSLAGRGVAFF. The chain joins TRBV19 to TRBJ1-1; no D segment can be confidently identified. CDR1 and CDR2 are read off the germline V gene (reference sequence) as LNHDA and SQIVND. V sheds 5 bases and J sheds 11 bases, leaving 18 bases between their ends. From its cysteine to its phenylalanine, the CDR3 spans 13 amino acids. Just the 39-base CDR3 DNA is kept, in frame starting at base 1. Here the CDR3 is joined to the reference TRBV19 and TRBJ1-1 genes, and the full variable domain is: DGGITQSPKYLFRKEGQNVTLSCEQNLNHDAMYWYRQDPGQGLRLIYYSQIVNDFQKGDIAEGYSVSREKKESFPLTVTSAQKNPTAFYLCASSLAGRGVAFFGQGTRLTVV.